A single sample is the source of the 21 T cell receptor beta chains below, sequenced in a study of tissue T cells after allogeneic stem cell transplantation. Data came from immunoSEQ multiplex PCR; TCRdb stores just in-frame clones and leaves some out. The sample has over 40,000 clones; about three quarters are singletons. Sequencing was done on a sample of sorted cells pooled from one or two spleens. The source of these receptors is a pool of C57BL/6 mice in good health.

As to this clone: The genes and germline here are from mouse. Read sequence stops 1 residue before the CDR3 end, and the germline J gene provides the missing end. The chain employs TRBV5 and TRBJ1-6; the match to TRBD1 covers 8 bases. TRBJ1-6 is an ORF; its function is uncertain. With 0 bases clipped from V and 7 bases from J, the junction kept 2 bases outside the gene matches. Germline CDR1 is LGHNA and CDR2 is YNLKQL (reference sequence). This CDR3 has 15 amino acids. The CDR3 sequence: CASSQDRGRNSPLYF. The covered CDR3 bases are TGTGCCAGCAGCCAAGACAGGGGGCGAAATTCGCCCCTCTAC.

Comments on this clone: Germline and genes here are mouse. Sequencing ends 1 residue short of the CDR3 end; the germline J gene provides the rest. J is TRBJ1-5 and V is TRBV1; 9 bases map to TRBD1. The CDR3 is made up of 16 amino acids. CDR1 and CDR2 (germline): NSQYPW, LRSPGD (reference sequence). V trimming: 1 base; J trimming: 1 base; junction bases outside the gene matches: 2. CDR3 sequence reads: CTCSAAGTGNNQAPLF. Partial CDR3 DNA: TGCACCTGCAGTGCAGCGGGGACAGGGAACAACCAGGCTCCGCTT.

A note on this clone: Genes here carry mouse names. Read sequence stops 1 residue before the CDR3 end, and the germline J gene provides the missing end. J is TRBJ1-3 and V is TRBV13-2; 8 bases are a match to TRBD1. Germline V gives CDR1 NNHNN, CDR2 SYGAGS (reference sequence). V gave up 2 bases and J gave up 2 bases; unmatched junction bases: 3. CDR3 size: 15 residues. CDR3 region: CASGDVRGPGNTLYF. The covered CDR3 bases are TGTGCCAGCGGTGACGTCAGGGGGCCTGGAAATACGCTCTAT.

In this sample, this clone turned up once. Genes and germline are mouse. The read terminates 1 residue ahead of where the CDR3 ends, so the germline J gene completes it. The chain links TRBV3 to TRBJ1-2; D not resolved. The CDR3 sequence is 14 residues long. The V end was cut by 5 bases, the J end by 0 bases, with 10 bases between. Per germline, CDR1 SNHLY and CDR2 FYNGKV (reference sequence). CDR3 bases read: TGTGCCAGCAGCAAGGACGGTGCAAACTCCGACTACACC. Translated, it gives CASSKDGANSDYT. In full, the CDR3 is CASSKDGANSDYTF.

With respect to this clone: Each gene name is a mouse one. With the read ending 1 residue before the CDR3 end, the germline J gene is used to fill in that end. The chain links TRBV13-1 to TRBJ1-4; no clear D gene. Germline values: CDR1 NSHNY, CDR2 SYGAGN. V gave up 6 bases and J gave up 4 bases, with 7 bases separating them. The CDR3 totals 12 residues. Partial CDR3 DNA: TGTGCCAGCACCCGGGACAACGAAAGATTATTT. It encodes CASTRDNERLF. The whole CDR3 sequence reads CASTRDNERLFF.

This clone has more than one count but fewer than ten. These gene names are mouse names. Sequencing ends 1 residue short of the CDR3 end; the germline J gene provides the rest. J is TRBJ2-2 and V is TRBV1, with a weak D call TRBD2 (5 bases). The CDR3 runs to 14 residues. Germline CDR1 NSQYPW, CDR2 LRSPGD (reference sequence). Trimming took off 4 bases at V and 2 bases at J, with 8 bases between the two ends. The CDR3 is CTCSVGLNTGQLYF. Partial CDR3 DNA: TGCACCTGCAGTGTTGGACTCAACACCGGGCAGCTCTAC.

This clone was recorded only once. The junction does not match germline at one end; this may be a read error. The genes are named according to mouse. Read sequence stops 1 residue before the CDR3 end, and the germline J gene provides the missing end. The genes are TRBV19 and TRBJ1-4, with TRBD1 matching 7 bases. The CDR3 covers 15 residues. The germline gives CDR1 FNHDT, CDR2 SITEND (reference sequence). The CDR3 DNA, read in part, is TGTGCCTGCAGTAGGGGACAGATTTCCAACGAAAGATTATTT. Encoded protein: CACSRGQISNERLF. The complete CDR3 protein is CACSRGQISNERLFF.

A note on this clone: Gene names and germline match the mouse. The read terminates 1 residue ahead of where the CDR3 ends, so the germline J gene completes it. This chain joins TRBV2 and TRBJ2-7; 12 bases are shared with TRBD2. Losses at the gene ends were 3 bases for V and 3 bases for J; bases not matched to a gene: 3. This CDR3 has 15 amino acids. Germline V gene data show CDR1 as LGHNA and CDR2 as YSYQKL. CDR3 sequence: CASSQGLGGNYEQYF. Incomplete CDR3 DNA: TGTGCCAGCAGCCAGGGACTGGGGGGCAACTATGAACAGTAC.

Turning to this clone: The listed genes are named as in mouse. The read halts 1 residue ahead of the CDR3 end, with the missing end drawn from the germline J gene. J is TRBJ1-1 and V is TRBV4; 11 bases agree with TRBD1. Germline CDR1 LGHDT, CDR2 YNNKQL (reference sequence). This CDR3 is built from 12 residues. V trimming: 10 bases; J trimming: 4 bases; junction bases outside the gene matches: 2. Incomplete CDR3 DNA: TGTGCCACCGGGACAGGGGGCACAGAAGTCTTC. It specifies CATGTGGTEVF. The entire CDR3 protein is CATGTGGTEVFF.

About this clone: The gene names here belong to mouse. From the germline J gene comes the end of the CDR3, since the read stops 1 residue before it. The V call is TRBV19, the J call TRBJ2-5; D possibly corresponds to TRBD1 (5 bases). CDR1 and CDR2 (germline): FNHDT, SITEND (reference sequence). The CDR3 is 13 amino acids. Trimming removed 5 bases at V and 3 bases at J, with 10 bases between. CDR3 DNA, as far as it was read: TGTGCCAGCAGCCTTGGACAACAAGACACCCAGTAC. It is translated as CASSLGQQDTQY. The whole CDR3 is CASSLGQQDTQYF.

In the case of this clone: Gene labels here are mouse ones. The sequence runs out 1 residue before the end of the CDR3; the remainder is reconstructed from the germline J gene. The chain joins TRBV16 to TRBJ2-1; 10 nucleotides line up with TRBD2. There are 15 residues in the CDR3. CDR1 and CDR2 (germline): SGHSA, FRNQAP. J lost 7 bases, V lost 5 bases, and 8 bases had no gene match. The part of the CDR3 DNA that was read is TGTGCAAGCAGCCTCAGACTGGGGGGACTGGCTGAGCAGTTC. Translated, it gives CASSLRLGGLAEQF. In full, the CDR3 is CASSLRLGGLAEQFF.

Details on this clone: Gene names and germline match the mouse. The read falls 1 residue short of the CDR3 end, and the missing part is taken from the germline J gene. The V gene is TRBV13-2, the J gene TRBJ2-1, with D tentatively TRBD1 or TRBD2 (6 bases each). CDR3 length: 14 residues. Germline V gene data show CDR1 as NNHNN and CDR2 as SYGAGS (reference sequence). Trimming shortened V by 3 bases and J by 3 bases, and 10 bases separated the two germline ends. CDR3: CASGVEGGYAEQFF. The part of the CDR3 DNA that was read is TGTGCCAGCGGTGTAGAGGGGGGCTATGCTGAGCAGTTC.

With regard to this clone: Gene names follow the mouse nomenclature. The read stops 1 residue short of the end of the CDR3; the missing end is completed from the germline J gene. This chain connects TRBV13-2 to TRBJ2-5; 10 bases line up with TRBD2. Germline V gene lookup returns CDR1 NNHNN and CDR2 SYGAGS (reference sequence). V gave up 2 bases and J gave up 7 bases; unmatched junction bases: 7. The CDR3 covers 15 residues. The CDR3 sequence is CASGEQTGGNNTQYF. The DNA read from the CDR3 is TGTGCCAGCGGTGAGCAGACTGGGGGGAACAACACCCAGTAC.

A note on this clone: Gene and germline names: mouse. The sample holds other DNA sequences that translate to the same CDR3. The chain's CDR3 is CTCSAPGANERLFF. The CDR3 bases that were read are TGCACCTGCAGTGCTCCAGGAGCCAACGAAAGATTATTT. This chain uses TRBV1 with TRBJ1-4; D is ambiguous. Read data end 1 residue before the CDR3 end; the end is taken from the germline J gene. Germline CDR1 is NSQYPW and CDR2 is LRSPGD (reference sequence). The CDR3 extends over 14 amino acids. V was shortened by 3 bases and J by 3 bases, with 8 bases between the two germline ends.

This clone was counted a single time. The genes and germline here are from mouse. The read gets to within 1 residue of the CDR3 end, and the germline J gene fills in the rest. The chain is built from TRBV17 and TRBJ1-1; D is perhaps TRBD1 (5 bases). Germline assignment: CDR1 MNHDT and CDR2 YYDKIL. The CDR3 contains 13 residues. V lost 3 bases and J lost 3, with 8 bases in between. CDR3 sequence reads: CASSRQGYTEVFF. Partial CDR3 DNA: TGTGCTAGCAGTAGGCAGGGATACACAGAAGTCTTC.

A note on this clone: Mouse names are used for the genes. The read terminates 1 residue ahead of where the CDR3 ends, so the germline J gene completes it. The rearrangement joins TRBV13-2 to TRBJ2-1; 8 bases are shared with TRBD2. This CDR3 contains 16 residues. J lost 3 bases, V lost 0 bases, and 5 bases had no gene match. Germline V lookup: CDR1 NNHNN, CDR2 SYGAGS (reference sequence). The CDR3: CASGDAWGGPYAEQFF. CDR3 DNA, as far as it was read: TGTGCCAGCGGTGATGCTTGGGGGGGGCCCTATGCTGAGCAGTTC.

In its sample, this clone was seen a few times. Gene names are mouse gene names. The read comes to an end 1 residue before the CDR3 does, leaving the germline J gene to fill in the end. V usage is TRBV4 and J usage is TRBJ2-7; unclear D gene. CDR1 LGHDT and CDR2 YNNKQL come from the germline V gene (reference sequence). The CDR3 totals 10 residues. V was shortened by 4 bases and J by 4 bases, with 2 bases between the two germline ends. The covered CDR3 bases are TGTGCCAGCAGCTTTTATGAACAGTAC. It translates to CASSFYEQY. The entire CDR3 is CASSFYEQYF.

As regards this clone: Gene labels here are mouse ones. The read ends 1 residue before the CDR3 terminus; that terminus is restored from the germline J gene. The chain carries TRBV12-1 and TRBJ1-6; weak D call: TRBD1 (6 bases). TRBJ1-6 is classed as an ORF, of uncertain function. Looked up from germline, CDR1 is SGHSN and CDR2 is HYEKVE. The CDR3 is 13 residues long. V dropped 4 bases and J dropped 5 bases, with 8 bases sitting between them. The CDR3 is CASSPGDNSPLYF. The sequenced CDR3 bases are TGTGCCAGCTCCCCAGGGGATAATTCGCCCCTCTAC.

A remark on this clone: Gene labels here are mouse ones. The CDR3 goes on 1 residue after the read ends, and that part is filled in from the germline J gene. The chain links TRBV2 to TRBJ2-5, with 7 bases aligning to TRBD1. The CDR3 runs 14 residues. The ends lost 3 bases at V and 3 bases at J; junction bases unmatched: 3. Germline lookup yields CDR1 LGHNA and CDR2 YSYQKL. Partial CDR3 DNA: TGTGCCAGCAGCCACGGGACAGTTCAAGACACCCAGTAC. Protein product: CASSHGTVQDTQY. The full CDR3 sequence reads CASSHGTVQDTQYF.

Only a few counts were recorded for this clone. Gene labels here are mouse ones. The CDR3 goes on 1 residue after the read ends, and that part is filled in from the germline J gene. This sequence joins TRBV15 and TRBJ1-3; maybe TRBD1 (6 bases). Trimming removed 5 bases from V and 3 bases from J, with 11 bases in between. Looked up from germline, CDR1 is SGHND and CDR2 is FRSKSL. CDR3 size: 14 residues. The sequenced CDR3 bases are TGTGCCAGCAGTCTACAGGGTTTTGGAAATACGCTCTAT. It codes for CASSLQGFGNTLY. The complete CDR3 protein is CASSLQGFGNTLYF.

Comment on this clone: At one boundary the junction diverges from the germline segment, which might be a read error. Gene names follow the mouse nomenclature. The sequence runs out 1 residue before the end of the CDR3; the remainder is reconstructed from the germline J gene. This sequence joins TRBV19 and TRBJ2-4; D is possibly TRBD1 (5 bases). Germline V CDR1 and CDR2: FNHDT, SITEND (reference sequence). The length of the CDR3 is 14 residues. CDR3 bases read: TGTGCCAGCAGTCGAAAGGGGTCTGGAAACGCCTTGTAC. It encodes CASSRKGSGNALY. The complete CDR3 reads CASSRKGSGNALYF.